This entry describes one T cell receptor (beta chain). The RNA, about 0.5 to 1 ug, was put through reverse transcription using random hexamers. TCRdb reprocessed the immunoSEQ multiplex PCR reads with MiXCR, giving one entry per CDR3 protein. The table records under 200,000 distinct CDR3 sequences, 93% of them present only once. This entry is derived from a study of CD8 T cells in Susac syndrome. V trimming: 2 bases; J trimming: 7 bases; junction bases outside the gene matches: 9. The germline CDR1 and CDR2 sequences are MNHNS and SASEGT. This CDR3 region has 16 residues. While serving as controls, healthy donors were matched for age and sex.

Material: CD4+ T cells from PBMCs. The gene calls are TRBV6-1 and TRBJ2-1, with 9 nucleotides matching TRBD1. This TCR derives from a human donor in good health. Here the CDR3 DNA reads TGTGCCAGCAGTGAAATATTGCGGACAGGGGTAAATGAGCAGTTCTTC. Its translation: CASSEILRTGVNEQFF.